Given below is one TCR beta chain in context. Its cognate antigen is unknown. This entry is derived from a study of T cell responses to AZD1222 COVID-19 vaccine. Per the germline V gene, CDR1 is KGHSH and CDR2 is LQKENI. This CDR3 contains 16 residues. Trimming removed 2 bases from V and 0 bases from J, with 11 bases in between. The repertoire was sequenced with immunoSEQ multiplex PCR; TCRdb's copy has only in-frame clones and lacks some. Counted here are roughly 150,000 clones, over 80% occurring once; the ten biggest clones make up around 7.1%. General observations from the study: Females outnumbered males among donors, who were mostly white British; clonal diversity was possibly underestimated.

Here the sequenced sample was peripheral blood, taken 28 days after the second AZD1222 dose. The J gene is TRBJ1-5, the V gene TRBV18; tentatively, D is TRBD1 (5 bases). The clonotype comes from an adult who received the AZD1222 COVID-19 vaccine. The CDR3 loop is CASSPGAADSNQPQHF. Written as DNA, the CDR3 is TGTGCCAGCTCACCAGGGGCAGCCGATAGCAATCAGCCCCAGCATTTT.